This is a list of T cell receptor beta chains from one sample in a study of T cells in Graves' hyperthyroidism and ophthalmopathy. One entry per CDR3 protein results from TCRdb running MiXCR on the multiplex PCR reads. Of approximately 740,000 distinct CDR3 sequences detected, around 15% appear once; the ten largest clones hold more than 8.5%. The specimen sequenced was blood. The source is a woman under 30 with Graves' hyperthyroidism. CDR3s include the opening cysteine and the closing phenylalanine or tryptophan.

J: TRBJ2-1; V: TRBV6-1; length: 16; CDR3: CASTSRNQLSYNEQFF
J: TRBJ1-1; V: TRBV5-6; length: 15; CDR3: CASSLASGRGIEAFF
J: TRBJ2-2; V: TRBV28; length: 17; CDR3: CASSLSLGEMVTGELFF
J: TRBJ1-2; V: TRBV5-6; length: 14; CDR3: CASSLVAGIYGYTF
J: TRBJ2-1; V: TRBV20-1; length: 15; CDR3: CSARGLVSFDNEQFF
J: TRBJ1-1; V: TRBV27; length: 11; CDR3: CASQGGPEAFF
J: TRBJ2-3; V: TRBV28; length: 14; CDR3: CASGAGGSTDTQYF
J: TRBJ1-3; V: TRBV27; length: 16; CDR3: CASSKQGLYSGNTIYF
J: TRBJ1-4; V: TRBV4-1; length: 15; CDR3: CASSQRQALEEKLFF
J: TRBJ1-5; V: TRBV28; length: 15; CDR3: CASSLGAWSNQPQHF
J: TRBJ2-3; V: TRBV19; length: 15; CDR3: CASSIGGGTTDTQYF
J: TRBJ1-5; V: TRBV20-1; length: 14; CDR3: CSASGGGGNQPQHF
J: TRBJ2-1; V: TRBV13; length: 17; CDR3: CASTPGRLAGGGNEQFF
J: TRBJ2-7; V: TRBV29-1; length: 11; CDR3: CSVAGPDEQYF
J: TRBJ2-6; V: TRBV7-8; length: 15; CDR3: CASSSGSSGANVLTF
J: TRBJ2-1; V: TRBV20-1; length: 14; CDR3: CSAQKTGTYNEQFF
J: TRBJ2-5; V: TRBV29-1; length: 13; CDR3: CSAWTGEDETQYF
J: TRBJ2-7; V: TRBV19; length: 15; CDR3: CASSISGQGTYEQYF
J: TRBJ2-1; V: TRBV20-1; length: 13; CDR3: CSASGTSDNEQFF
J: TRBJ1-1; V: TRBV12-3/TRBV12-4; length: 15; CDR3: CASNSHRGQNTEAFF
J: TRBJ2-6; V: TRBV28; length: 14; CDR3: CASSLPSGANVLTF
J: TRBJ2-1; V: TRBV11-3; length: 11; CDR3: CASRRRGEQFF
J: TRBJ2-3; V: TRBV14; length: 16; CDR3: CASSQEIRGPTDTQYF
J: TRBJ1-2; V: TRBV12-3/TRBV12-4; length: 12; CDR3: CASSDYNYGYTF
J: TRBJ2-7; V: TRBV5-1; length: 15; CDR3: CASSLEAASPYEQYF
J: TRBJ2-3; V: TRBV28; length: 15; CDR3: CASSLFSGTTRKQYF
J: TRBJ2-2; V: TRBV20-1; length: 15; CDR3: CSASFTGGESGELFF
J: TRBJ2-1; V: TRBV7-2; length: 15; CDR3: CASASGRALSNEQFF
J: TRBJ2-1; V: TRBV7-9; length: 16; CDR3: CASSLGLAGGRNEQFF
J: TRBJ1-1; V: TRBV12-3/TRBV12-4; length: 14; CDR3: CASSFQGLNTEAFF
J: TRBJ1-1; V: TRBV7-9; length: 12; CDR3: CASTSAGTEAFF
J: TRBJ2-3; V: TRBV28; length: 14; CDR3: CASSLDPGTDTQYF